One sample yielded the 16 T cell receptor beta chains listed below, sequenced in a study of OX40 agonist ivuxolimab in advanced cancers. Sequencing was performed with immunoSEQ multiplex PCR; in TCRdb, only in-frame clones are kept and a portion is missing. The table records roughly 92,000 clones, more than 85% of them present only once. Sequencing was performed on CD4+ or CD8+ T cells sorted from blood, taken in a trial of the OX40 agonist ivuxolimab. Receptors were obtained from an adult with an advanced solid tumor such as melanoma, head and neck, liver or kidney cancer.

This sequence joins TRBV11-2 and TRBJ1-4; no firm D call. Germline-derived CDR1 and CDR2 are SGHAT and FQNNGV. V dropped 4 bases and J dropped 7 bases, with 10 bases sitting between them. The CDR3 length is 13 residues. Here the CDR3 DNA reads TGTGCCAGCAGCTCAGGATGGGGTGAAAAACTGTTTTTT. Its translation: CASSSGWGEKLFF.

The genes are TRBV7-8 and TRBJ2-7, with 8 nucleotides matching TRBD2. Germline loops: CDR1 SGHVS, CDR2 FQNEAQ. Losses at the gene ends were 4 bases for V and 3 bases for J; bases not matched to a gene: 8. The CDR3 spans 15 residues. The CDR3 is CASSSAPSGFYEQYF. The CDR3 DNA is TGTGCCAGCAGCTCGGCCCCTAGCGGGTTCTACGAGCAGTACTTC.

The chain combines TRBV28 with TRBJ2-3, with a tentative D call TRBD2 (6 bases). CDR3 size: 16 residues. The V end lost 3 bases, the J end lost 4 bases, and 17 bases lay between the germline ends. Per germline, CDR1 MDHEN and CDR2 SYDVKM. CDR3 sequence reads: CASSLEGAGYADTQYF. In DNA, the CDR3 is TGTGCCAGCAGTTTGGAAGGGGCGGGGTACGCAGATACGCAGTATTTT.

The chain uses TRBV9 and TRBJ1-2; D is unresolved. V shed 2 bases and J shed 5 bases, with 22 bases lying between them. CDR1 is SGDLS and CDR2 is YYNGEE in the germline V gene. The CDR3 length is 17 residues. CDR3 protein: CASSVLPNTGEPYGYTF. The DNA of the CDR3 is TGTGCCAGCAGCGTCCTCCCAAATACCGGGGAACCTTATGGCTACACCTTC.

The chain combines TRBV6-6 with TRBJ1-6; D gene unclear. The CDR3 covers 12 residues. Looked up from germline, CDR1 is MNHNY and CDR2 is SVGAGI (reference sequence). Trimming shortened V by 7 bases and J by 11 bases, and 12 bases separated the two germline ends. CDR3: CASTPDRPPLHF. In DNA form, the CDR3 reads TGTGCCAGCACACCAGACCGGCCACCCCTCCACTTT.

The CDR3 DNA sequence: TGTGCCAGCAGTGAAGGGACCGCGTTAACCGGGGAGCTGTTTTTT. Its protein product is CASSEGTALTGELFF. The V call is TRBV2, the J call TRBJ2-2; D is unclear. The CDR3 runs to 15 residues. In germline, CDR1 is SNHLY, CDR2 FYNNEI. V was clipped by 1 base and J by 5 bases, with 11 bases between them.

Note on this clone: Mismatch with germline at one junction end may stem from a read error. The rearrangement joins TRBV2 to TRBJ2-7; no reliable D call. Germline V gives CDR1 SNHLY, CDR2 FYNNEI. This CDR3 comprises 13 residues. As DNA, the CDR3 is TGTGCCAGCAGTGAAGGAAGCTCCGACGAGCAGTACTTC. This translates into CASSEGSSDEQYF.

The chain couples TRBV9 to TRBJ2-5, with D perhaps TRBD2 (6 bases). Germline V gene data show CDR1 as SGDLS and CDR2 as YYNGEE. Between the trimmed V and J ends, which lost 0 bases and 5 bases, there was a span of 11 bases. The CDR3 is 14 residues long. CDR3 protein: CASSVGDSGETQYF. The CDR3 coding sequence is TGTGCCAGCAGCGTAGGGGACTCGGGGGAGACCCAGTACTTC. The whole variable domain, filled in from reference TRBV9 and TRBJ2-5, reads DSGVTQTPKHLITATGQRVTLRCSPRSGDLSVYWYQQSLDQGLQFLIQYYNGEERAKGNILERFSAQQFPDLHSELNLSSLELGDSALYFCASSVGDSGETQYFGPGTRLLVL.

CDR3 residues: CASSPHDTYEQYF. The CDR3 DNA is TGTGCCAGCAGCCCCCACGACACCTACGAGCAGTACTTC. The chain employs TRBV11-2 and TRBJ2-7, with D uncertain. V was cut by 5 bases and J by 2 bases, with 10 bases left in between. This CDR3 has 13 amino acids. Germline CDR1 reads SGHAT; CDR2 reads FQNNGV. Full variable domain (missing parts from reference TRBV11-2 and TRBJ2-7): EAGVAQSPRYKIIEKRQSVAFWCNPISGHATLYWYQQILGQGPKLLIQFQNNGVVDDSQLPKDRFSAERLKGVDSTLKIQPAKLEDSAVYLCASSPHDTYEQYFGPGTRLTVT.

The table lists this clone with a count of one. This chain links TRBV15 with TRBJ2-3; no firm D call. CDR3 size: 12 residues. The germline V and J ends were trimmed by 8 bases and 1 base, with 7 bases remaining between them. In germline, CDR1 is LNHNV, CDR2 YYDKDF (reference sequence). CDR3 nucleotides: TGTGCCACCGCAACTCGCACAGATACGCAGTATTTT. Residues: CATATRTDTQYF. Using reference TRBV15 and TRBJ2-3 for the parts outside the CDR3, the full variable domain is DAMVIQNPRYQVTQFGKPVTLSCSQTLNHNVMYWYQQKSSQAPKLLFHYYDKDFNNEADTPDNFQSRRPNTSFCFLDIRSPGLGDTAMYLCATATRTDTQYFGPGTRLTVL.

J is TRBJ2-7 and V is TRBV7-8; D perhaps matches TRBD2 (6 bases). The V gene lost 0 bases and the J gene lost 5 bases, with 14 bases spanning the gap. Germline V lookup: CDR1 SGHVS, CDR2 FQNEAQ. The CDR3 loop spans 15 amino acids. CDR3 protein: CASSLAGLGVDEQYF. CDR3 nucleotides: TGTGCCAGCAGCTTAGCGGGACTTGGGGTCGACGAGCAGTACTTC.

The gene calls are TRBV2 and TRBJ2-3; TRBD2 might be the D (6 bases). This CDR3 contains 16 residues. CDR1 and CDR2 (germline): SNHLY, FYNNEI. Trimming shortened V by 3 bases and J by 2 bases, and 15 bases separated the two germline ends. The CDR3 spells CASSEWAGPSTDTQYF. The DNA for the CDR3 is TGTGCCAGCAGTGAGTGGGCGGGGCCCTCCACAGATACGCAGTATTTT.

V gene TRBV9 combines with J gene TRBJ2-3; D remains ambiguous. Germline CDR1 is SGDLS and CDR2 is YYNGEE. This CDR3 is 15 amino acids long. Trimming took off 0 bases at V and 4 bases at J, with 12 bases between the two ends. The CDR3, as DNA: TGTGCCAGCAGCGTAGCTTTCGCGTCCCCAGATACGCAGTATTTT. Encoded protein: CASSVAFASPDTQYF.

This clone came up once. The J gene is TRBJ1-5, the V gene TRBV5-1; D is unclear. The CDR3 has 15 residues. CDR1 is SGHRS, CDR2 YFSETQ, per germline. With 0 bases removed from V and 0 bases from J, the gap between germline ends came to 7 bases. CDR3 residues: CASSLDGYSNQPQHF. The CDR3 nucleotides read TGCGCCAGCAGCTTGGACGGTTATAGCAATCAGCCCCAGCATTTT.

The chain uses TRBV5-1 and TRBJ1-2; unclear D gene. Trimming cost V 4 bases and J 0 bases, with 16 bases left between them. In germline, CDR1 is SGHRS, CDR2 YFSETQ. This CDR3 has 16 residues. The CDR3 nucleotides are TGCGCCAGCAGCGTAATGGCGTCGGGAACTAACTATGGCTACACCTTC. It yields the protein CASSVMASGTNYGYTF. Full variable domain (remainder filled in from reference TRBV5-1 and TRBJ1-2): KAGVTQTPRYLIKTRGQQVTLSCSPISGHRSVSWYQQTPGQGLQFLFEYFSETQRNKGNFPGRFSGRQFSNSRSEMNVSTLELGDSALYLCASSVMASGTNYGYTFGSGTRLTVV.

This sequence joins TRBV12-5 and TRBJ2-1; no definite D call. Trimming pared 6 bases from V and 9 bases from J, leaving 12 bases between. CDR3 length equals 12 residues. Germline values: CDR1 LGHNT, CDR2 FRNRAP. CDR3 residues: CASGGSSPEQFF. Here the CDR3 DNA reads TGTGCTAGTGGGGGGTCAAGTCCTGAGCAGTTCTTC.